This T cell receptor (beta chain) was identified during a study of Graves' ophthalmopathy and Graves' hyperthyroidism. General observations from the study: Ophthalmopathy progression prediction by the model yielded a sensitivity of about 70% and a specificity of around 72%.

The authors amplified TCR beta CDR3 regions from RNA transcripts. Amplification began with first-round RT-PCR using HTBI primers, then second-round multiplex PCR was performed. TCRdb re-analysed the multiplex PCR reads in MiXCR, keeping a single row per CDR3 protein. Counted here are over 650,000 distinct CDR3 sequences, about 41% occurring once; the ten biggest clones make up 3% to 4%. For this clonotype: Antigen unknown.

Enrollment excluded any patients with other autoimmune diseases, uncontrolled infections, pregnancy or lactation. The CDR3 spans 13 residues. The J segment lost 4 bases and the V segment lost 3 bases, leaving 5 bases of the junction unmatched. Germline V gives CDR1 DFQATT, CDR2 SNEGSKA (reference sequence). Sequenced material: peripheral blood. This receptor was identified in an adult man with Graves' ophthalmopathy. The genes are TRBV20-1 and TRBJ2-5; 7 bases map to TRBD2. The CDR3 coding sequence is TGCAGTGCTAGGGGGGGGGGGACAGAGACCCAGTACTTC. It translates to CSARGGGTETQYF.